These 12 T cell receptor beta chains were sequenced from one sample in a study of technical replicates of blood from several donors. Assay used: immunoSEQ multiplex PCR; TCRdb lists only in-frame clones, some missing. The sample shows approximately 87,000 clones, about 95% of them seen only once. Sample: T cells isolated from PBMCs. These receptors were obtained from a human donor in good health.

The rearrangement uses TRBV7-9 and TRBJ2-1, with 8 bases identical to TRBD2. With 5 bases clipped from V and 6 bases from J, the junction kept 12 bases outside the gene matches. The CDR3 totals 16 residues. CDR1 is SEHNR, CDR2 FQNEAQ, per germline (reference sequence). The DNA of the CDR3 is TGTGCCAGCAGCCCTCGGGCGGGAGGCTTCGGCAATGAGCAGTTCTTC. Translation gives CASSPRAGGFGNEQFF.

This chain uses TRBV27 with TRBJ1-1; possible D gene TRBD1, 5 bases. There are 15 residues in the CDR3. Germline CDR1 is MNHEY and CDR2 is SMNVEV (reference sequence). The V gene lost 6 bases and the J gene lost 1 base, with 15 bases spanning the gap. CDR3 DNA: TGTGCCAGCAGCTTGGCCCAGGGCGGGAACACTGAAGCTTTCTTT. Translation: CASSLAQGGNTEAFF.

The V and J genes are TRBV7-8 and TRBJ1-5; 8 bases are a match to TRBD1. The CDR3 is made up of 13 amino acids. CDR1 is SGHVS, CDR2 FQNEAQ, per germline. V lost 4 bases and J lost 6; bases outside the gene matches: 2. Written as DNA, the CDR3 is TGTGCCAGCAGCTCCACAGGGGGTCAGCCCCAGCATTTT. This translates into CASSSTGGQPQHF. Filled out from reference TRBV7-8 and TRBJ1-5, the complete variable domain reads GAGVSQSPRYKVAKRGQDVALRCDPISGHVSLFWYQQALGQGPEFLTYFQNEAQLDKSGLPSDRFFAERPEGSVSTLKIQRTQQEDSAVYLCASSSTGGQPQHFGDGTRLSIL.

The CDR3 protein is CATRDLLISYEQYF. The CDR3 DNA sequence: TGTGCCACCCGGGACTTACTTATCTCCTACGAGCAGTACTTC. This chain connects TRBV10-3 to TRBJ2-7; TRBD2 might be the D (6 bases). The CDR3 runs 14 residues. Trimming stripped 10 bases from V and 0 bases from J, with 16 bases between. Germline V gene data show CDR1 as ENHRY and CDR2 as SYGVKD.

V is TRBV5-6 and J is TRBJ2-3; 11 positions agree with TRBD2. Germline trimming cut 1 base from V and 4 bases from J; bases unmatched to any gene: 11. The CDR3 is made up of 18 amino acids. Germline V lookup: CDR1 SGHDT, CDR2 YYEEEE. The CDR3 DNA reads as TGTGCCAGCAGCTTGAGGAGACTAGCGGGGAGGGTTGCAGATACGCAGTATTTT. As protein: CASSLRRLAGRVADTQYF. Complete variable domain (other parts from reference TRBV5-6 and TRBJ2-3): DAGVTQSPTHLIKTRGQQVTLRCSPKSGHDTVSWYQQALGQGPQFIFQYYEEEERQRGNFPDRFSGHQFPNYSSELNVNALLLGDSALYLCASSLRRLAGRVADTQYFGPGTRLTVL.

The CDR3 protein is CASSWDSSNYGYTF. CDR3 DNA: TGTGCCAGCAGTTGGGACAGCTCTAACTATGGCTACACCTTC. The V call is TRBV7-2, the J call TRBJ1-2, with 7 bases lining up with TRBD1. The CDR3 has 14 amino acids. V trimming: 6 bases; J trimming: 0 bases; junction bases outside the gene matches: 4. The V gene's germline CDR1 is SGHTA and CDR2 FQGNSA. The entire variable domain, with the rest obtained from reference TRBV7-2 and TRBJ1-2, is as follows: GAGVSQSPSNKVTEKGKDVELRCDPISGHTALYWYRQSLGQGLEFLIYFQGNSAPDKSGLPSDRFSAERTGGSVSTLTIQRTQQEDSAVYLCASSWDSSNYGYTFGSGTRLTVV.

This clone was recorded once. The chain uses TRBV6-5 and TRBJ2-7; 7 bases map to TRBD1. Germline CDR1 MNHEY, CDR2 SVGAGI. The CDR3 consists of 16 residues. The V segment lost 0 bases and the J segment 5 bases; nucleotides outside the gene matches: 10. The DNA of the CDR3 is TGTGCCAGCAGTTACTCTTCTGGGACAGAGCACCACGAGCAGTACTTC. Protein product: CASSYSSGTEHHEQYF.

The V call is TRBV19, the J call TRBJ2-1; tentative D call: TRBD1 (5 bases). The CDR3 length is 15 residues. Per germline, CDR1 LNHDA and CDR2 SQIVND (reference sequence). V shed 7 bases and J shed 5 bases, with 18 bases lying between them. The CDR3 here is CASKWAQKTDNEQFF. The CDR3, as DNA: TGTGCCAGTAAATGGGCGCAAAAGACAGACAATGAGCAGTTCTTC.

The chain employs TRBV9 and TRBJ1-1, with D unresolved. The CDR3 loop spans 15 amino acids. V shed 0 bases and J shed 1 base, with 10 bases lying between them. Germline V gene data show CDR1 as SGDLS and CDR2 as YYNGEE. The chain's CDR3 is CASSVGGGSNTEAFF. In DNA, the CDR3 is TGTGCCAGCAGCGTAGGAGGTGGCTCGAACACTGAAGCTTTCTTT. The entire variable domain, with the rest obtained from reference TRBV9 and TRBJ1-1, is as follows: DSGVTQTPKHLITATGQRVTLRCSPRSGDLSVYWYQQSLDQGLQFLIQYYNGEERAKGNILERFSAQQFPDLHSELNLSSLELGDSALYFCASSVGGGSNTEAFFGQGTRLTVV.

The rearrangement uses TRBV11-2 and TRBJ2-3; D unresolved. Between the trimmed V and J ends, which lost 0 bases and 5 bases, there was a span of 12 bases. Germline values: CDR1 SGHAT, CDR2 FQNNGV. The CDR3 extends over 15 amino acids. The CDR3 protein is CASSLDQVVGDTQYF. CDR3 bases: TGTGCCAGCAGCTTAGATCAGGTAGTGGGAGATACGCAGTATTTT.

This clone was found once. This chain links TRBV6-6 with TRBJ2-3, with a tentative D call TRBD2 (5 bases). Trimming left V 6 bases short and J 4 bases short, with 11 bases between. Germline V gene lookup returns CDR1 MNHNY and CDR2 SVGAGI (reference sequence). This CDR3 comprises 13 residues. Here the CDR3 DNA reads TGTGCCAGCAGCCACGTCGGGGCAGATACGCAGTATTTT. Translation: CASSHVGADTQYF.

The V gene is TRBV6-1, the J gene TRBJ1-2, with D possibly TRBD1 on 6 matching bases. Trimming took off 0 bases at V and 8 bases at J, with 19 bases between the two ends. Germline CDR1 reads MNHNS; CDR2 reads SASEGT. CDR3 length: 16 residues. As DNA, the CDR3 is TGTGCCAGCAGTGAAGCGACCGGACAGCGGATCTGGGGCTACACCTTC. Amino acids: CASSEATGQRIWGYTF.